Below, 8 T cell receptor beta chains from the same sample are listed, as sequenced in a study of PD-1 blockade in classical Hodgkin lymphoma (dated by TCRdb to the early 2020s). The receptor library was made with the immunoSEQ multiplex PCR assay. Held by TCRdb, this immuneACCESS table contains in-frame sequences only and omits some clones. Under half of the omission traces to an unresolved V gene where checked; the cause of the rest is unknown. Counted in this sample were tens of thousands of clones; roughly two thirds of them appeared once. Approximately 2.5% of the sample lies in the top ten. The time point label corresponds to: cycle 4 day 1 (C4D1), after five to seven weeks of nivolumab. All trial patients had relapsed after autologous stem cell transplantation, with cohorts A, B and C differing in prior brentuximab vedotin exposure. This specimen consisted of peripheral blood mononuclear cells (PBMCs), obtained before the fourth cycle of nivolumab. The receptors shown here come from a human donor with classical Hodgkin lymphoma.

This clone was seen ten or more times. J is TRBJ2-3 and V is TRBV2, with TRBD2 identical over 10 bases. This CDR3 is 17 amino acids long. Trimming cost V 2 bases and J 4 bases; bases outside gene matches: 9. Germline V CDR1 and CDR2: SNHLY, FYNNEI. This chain's CDR3 is CASSESLASGGPDTQYF. The DNA for the CDR3 is TGTGCCAGCAGTGAATCCCTGGCTAGCGGGGGCCCAGATACGCAGTATTTT.

The chain links TRBV13 to TRBJ1-1, with TRBD1 identical over 7 bases. CDR3 length equals 16 residues. The germline CDR1 and CDR2 sequences are PRHDT and FYEKMQ (reference sequence). The J segment lost 3 bases and the V segment lost 0 bases, leaving 7 bases of the junction unmatched. CDR3 residues: CASSLGLLQGDTEAFF. Here the CDR3 DNA reads TGTGCCAGCAGCTTAGGACTACTCCAGGGGGACACTGAAGCTTTCTTT.

This clone was counted only a few times. The gene calls are TRBV5-6 and TRBJ1-5; perhaps TRBD1 as D (6 bases). Germline CDR1 SGHDT, CDR2 YYEEEE. CDR3 size: 13 residues. Trimming removed 4 bases from V and 7 bases from J, with 12 bases in between. DNA of the CDR3: TGTGCCAGCAGCCCAGGGGTTCTGCAGCCCCAGCATTTT. Translation: CASSPGVLQPQHF. Full variable domain (remainder filled in from reference TRBV5-6 and TRBJ1-5): DAGVTQSPTHLIKTRGQQVTLRCSPKSGHDTVSWYQQALGQGPQFIFQYYEEEERQRGNFPDRFSGHQFPNYSSELNVNALLLGDSALYLCASSPGVLQPQHFGDGTRLSIL.

This clone showed up just a few times. The V gene is TRBV27, the J gene TRBJ2-7; the D gene is possibly TRBD1 (7 bases). Trimming took off 3 bases at V and 0 bases at J, with 12 bases between the two ends. This CDR3 region has 15 residues. In germline, CDR1 is MNHEY, CDR2 SMNVEV (reference sequence). CDR3 in amino acids: CASSFGGGSSYEQYF. In DNA form, the CDR3 reads TGTGCCAGCAGTTTTGGAGGGGGCTCCTCCTACGAGCAGTACTTC.

This clone was detected once. Sequence at one end of the junction differs from germline and may be a read error. CDR3 residues: CAGRAAEAFF. DNA of the CDR3: TGTGCCGGTAGGGCAGCTGAAGCTTTCTTT. This sequence joins TRBV19 and TRBJ1-1; D unresolved. This CDR3 comprises 10 residues. The germline CDR1 and CDR2 sequences are LNHDA and SQIVND (reference sequence).

This clone was recorded once. This chain uses TRBV6-5 with TRBJ2-3; 14 nucleotides align to TRBD2. The V gene end was trimmed by 6 bases and the J gene end by 7 bases; junction bases not matched to a gene: 6. Germline CDR1 reads MNHEY; CDR2 reads SVGAGI. The CDR3 is made up of 15 amino acids. CDR3 in amino acids: CASSQTSGGGNTQYF. Here the CDR3 DNA reads TGTGCCAGCAGCCAGACTAGCGGGGGGGGTAATACGCAGTATTTT.

V and J are TRBV5-4 and TRBJ2-5; D call uncertain. CDR1 and CDR2 from the germline V gene are SGHNT and YYREEE (reference sequence). V dropped 3 bases and J dropped 1 base, with 10 bases sitting between them. The CDR3 extends over 14 amino acids. CDR3 sequence: CASSSGLSQETQYF. The CDR3 region has the DNA TGTGCCAGCAGCTCTGGGTTGAGCCAAGAGACCCAGTACTTC.

The J gene is TRBJ1-6, the V gene TRBV18; D not resolved. The V gene's germline CDR1 is KGHSH and CDR2 LQKENI. The CDR3 contains 15 residues. V was cut by 0 bases and J by 8 bases, with 11 bases left in between. The CDR3 DNA sequence: TGTGCCAGCTCACCACCTTCGGGCCCTGATTCACCCCTCCACTTT. Translated, it gives CASSPPSGPDSPLHF.